This entry lists 4 T cell receptor beta chains sequenced from one sample in a study of shared clonotypes between healthy human individuals. Some clones are missing from TCRdb's copy, which holds only in-frame ones; the method was immunoSEQ multiplex PCR. In the table there are 2 million or so clones, about 95% of which are singletons. The specimen was naive CD4+ T cells sorted from blood. The subset is: CD45RA+ positively selected. The source is a man aged 18 to 35 in good health.

This rearrangement joins TRBV11-2 to TRBJ1-2, with a tentative D call TRBD1 (6 bases). Trimming took 4 bases from V and 3 from J, leaving 21 bases between them. This CDR3 is 17 amino acids long. Germline V CDR1 and CDR2: SGHAT, FQNNGV. The CDR3 coding sequence is TGTGCCAGCAGCTCGACAGGAGGGATAAGAGGCTACTATGGCTACACCTTC. Translation gives CASSSTGGIRGYYGYTF.

About this clone: Other DNA sequences of this sample code for an identical CDR3. The chain carries TRBV20-1 and TRBJ2-5, with D perhaps TRBD1 or TRBD2 (5 bases each). V was shortened by 3 bases and J by 7 bases, with 6 bases between the two germline ends. CDR1 and CDR2 (germline): DFQATT, SNEGSKA (reference sequence). The CDR3 loop spans 10 amino acids. CDR3: CSASGGTQYF. The CDR3 DNA is TGCAGTGCTAGTGGGGGGACCCAGTACTTC.

The rearrangement links TRBV14 to TRBJ1-1; D not certain. The CDR3 is 16 amino acids. Trimming took 1 base from V and 8 from J, leaving 20 bases between them. Germline CDR1 is SGHDN and CDR2 is FVKESK. CDR3: CASSQAISGSAGEAFF. The CDR3 nucleotides read TGTGCCAGCAGCCAAGCCATATCCGGGTCGGCGGGAGAAGCTTTCTTT.

This clone was recorded only once. The genes are TRBV10-3 and TRBJ1-3, with D uncertain. The CDR3 length is 14 residues. In germline, CDR1 is ENHRY, CDR2 SYGVKD. Trimming took off 4 bases at V and 0 bases at J, with 7 bases between the two ends. The CDR3 protein is CAISGANSGNTIYF. In DNA form, the CDR3 reads TGTGCCATCAGTGGGGCTAACTCTGGAAACACCATATATTTT.